These T cell receptor beta chains were read from a single sample in a study of T cells in Graves' hyperthyroidism and ophthalmopathy. TCRdb re-derived calls from the multiplex PCR reads in MiXCR, one entry per CDR3 protein. The data hold 110,000 to 150,000 distinct CDR3 sequences, with over 20% observed a single time. Sequenced: blood. These receptors were obtained from a woman in her forties or fifties with Graves' hyperthyroidism that later progressed to Graves' ophthalmopathy. CDR3s leave out the opening cysteine and the closing phenylalanine or tryptophan.

v_gene: TRBV12-3/TRBV12-4
CDR3aa: ASSFSGLAGRGNNEQF

v_gene: TRBV7-9
CDR3aa: ASSLGDTGGQSVQF

v_gene: TRBV2
CDR3aa: ASSDLGLAGGEYKPEQF

v_gene: TRBV6-1
CDR3aa: ASSRIAGGNTGELF

v_gene: TRBV3-1
CDR3aa: ASTTRGRTEKLF

v_gene: TRBV9
CDR3aa: ASSPRTDSYEQY

v_gene: TRBV28
CDR3aa: ASSPMTSGITGRYNEQF

v_gene: TRBV5-6
CDR3aa: ASSPGRATNEKLF

v_gene: TRBV20-1
CDR3aa: SAREPGGKTEAF

v_gene: TRBV2
CDR3aa: ASRGRQGNTGELF

v_gene: TRBV3-1
CDR3aa: ASSQANSGNTIY

v_gene: TRBV19
CDR3aa: ASSDRDRPQPQH

v_gene: TRBV5-6
CDR3aa: ASSLDPNPNTEAF

v_gene: TRBV5-1
CDR3aa: ASSYTGGETQY

v_gene: TRBV28
CDR3aa: ASNSLSGSRSEQF

v_gene: TRBV3-1
CDR3aa: ASRGTGEKLF

v_gene: TRBV5-1
CDR3aa: ASSLVDGTLETQY

v_gene: TRBV12-3/TRBV12-4
CDR3aa: ASSGPARQIEAF

v_gene: TRBV27
CDR3aa: ASSYGTGGPNTEAF

v_gene: TRBV28
CDR3aa: ASSPGQGGTYEQY

v_gene: TRBV7-2
CDR3aa: ASSLLGPSGGVRDTQY

v_gene: TRBV11-2
CDR3aa: ASSWDRALTDTQY

v_gene: TRBV13
CDR3aa: ASSLGPRETQY

v_gene: TRBV9
CDR3aa: ASSVVGSGEAF

v_gene: TRBV7-2
CDR3aa: ASSLDRQGSQPQH

v_gene: TRBV29-1
CDR3aa: SVQWGNTEAF

v_gene: TRBV11-2
CDR3aa: ASSQGDGGGPQPQH

v_gene: TRBV5-1
CDR3aa: ASSSGGKSYNEQF

v_gene: TRBV28
CDR3aa: ASSSPPGQGAMAEAF

v_gene: TRBV29-1
CDR3aa: SAPREGYGYT

v_gene: TRBV30
CDR3aa: AWSVAGGNQPQH

v_gene: TRBV28
CDR3aa: ASSAHRGSSYNEQF

v_gene: TRBV12-3/TRBV12-4
CDR3aa: ASSLLGSYGYT

v_gene: TRBV19
CDR3aa: ASSIDSGGSYNEQF

v_gene: TRBV30
CDR3aa: AWTFGGTYNEQF